Included here is one T cell receptor (beta chain) sequence, with context. The antigen is undetermined. The TCR beta library used iRepertoire HTBI primers with Arm-PCR amplification of CDR3. TCRdb passed the multiplex PCR reads through MiXCR, listing each CDR3 protein once. This sample has approximately 350,000 distinct CDR3 sequences, with more than 20% found just once. The sample is drawn from a study of regulatory T cells in long-lasting Graves disease. Overall study findings and caveats: Peripheral blood, not thyroid tissue, was the sole material studied. The study found persistent patients shared more public clonotypes (2,741) than new patients (approximately 970).

Germline CDR1 is MNHEY and CDR2 is SVGEGT. V was cut by 2 bases and J by 3 bases, with 19 bases left in between. This CDR3 is built from 18 residues. The time point here: persistent/refractory GD, antithyroid drugs over 5 years with positive TRAb. The TCR library was made from RNA that had been extracted from PBMCs in TRIzol. Patients of an endocrinology department in Xi'an, China, were included. The sample was peripheral blood mononuclear cells (PBMCs), taken when the disease was refractory, from a patient treated with antithyroid drugs. The rearrangement joins TRBV6-2 or TRBV6-3 to TRBJ2-2; D assignment may be TRBD1 or TRBD2 (6 bases each). The clonotype originates from a woman aged 40 to 49 with Graves disease. CDR3 amino acids: CASSYPPPGARDTGELFF. As DNA, the CDR3 is TGTGCCAGCAGTTACCCCCCCCCGGGGGCAAGGGACACCGGGGAGCTGTTTTTT.